This T cell receptor (beta chain) was captured in a study of spatial heterogeneity in lung cancer. Study-level findings and limits: Blood showed ubiquitous tumor TCRs more often at resection than at routine follow-up.

Time point of the sample: sample taken at primary tumor resection. In its sample, this clonotype was seen many times. Its target is unknown. CDR3 size: 13 residues. TCRdb itself ran the 5' RACE reads through MiXCR, one entry per CDR3 protein. The data hold roughly 39,000 distinct CDR3 sequences, with under 7.5% observed a single time. This sequence was found in a female donor with early-stage non-small cell lung cancer. The chain links TRBV21-1 to TRBJ2-7; the table's TRBD1 call for D was not verified on the DNA. TRBV21-1 counts as a pseudogene. The source material was PBMCs, sampled at surgery. The CDR3 nucleotides read TGTGCCAGCGCCTCAACAGGTTTGTACGAGCAGTACTTC. This gives the protein CASASTGLYEQYF.